These T cell receptor beta chains were read from a single sample in a study of vaccination and CD4 T cells after COVID-19. TCRdb reprocessed the PCR reads via MiXCR and lists one record per CDR3 protein. The sample yields about 9,400 distinct CDR3 sequences, 65% to 85% seen once. No cognate antigen is known for these TCRs. Sequencing was performed on CD4+ T cells from blood, cultured in vitro. These receptors were obtained from a human donor who had recovered from COVID-19. CDR3s include the opening cysteine and the closing phenylalanine or tryptophan. D genes are given only for firm matches. Clone sizes are given selectively: once, few, many, or a class where the clone is expanded.

J | size | V | D | CDR3 | DNA
TRBJ2-3 | NA | TRBV7-2 | NA | CASSPSGVDTQYF | TGTGCCAGCAGCCCATCAGGGGTGGATACGCAGTATTTT
TRBJ1-5 | NA | TRBV7-2 | NA | CASSQTGVTNQPQHF | TGTGCCAGCAGCCAGACAGGAGTTACCAATCAGCCCCAGCATTTT
TRBJ1-1 | NA | TRBV2 | NA | CASRGENTEAFF | TGTGCCAGCAGGGGCGAAAACACTGAAGCTTTCTTT
TRBJ1-5 | few | TRBV7-2 | TRBD1 | CASSLVGTGSQPQHF | TGTGCCAGCAGCTTAGTGGGGACAGGGAGTCAGCCCCAGCATTTT
TRBJ2-7 | NA | TRBV7-9 | TRBD2 | CASSLVGTRGEQYF | TGTGCCAGCAGCTTAGTAGGGACTAGAGGCGAGCAGTACTTC
TRBJ2-7 | NA | TRBV28 | TRBD2 | CASSGRLATYEQYF | TGTGCCAGCAGTGGAAGACTAGCGACCTACGAGCAGTACTTC
TRBJ1-2 | NA | TRBV6-2/TRBV6-3 | NA | CASSLQGSFGYTF | TGTGCCAGCAGTCTACAGGGTTCTTTCGGCTACACCTTC
TRBJ2-5 | NA | TRBV7-9 | NA | CASSLGRVAQETQYF | TGTGCCAGCAGCTTAGGGCGGGTTGCCCAAGAGACCCAGTACTTC
TRBJ1-2 | NA | TRBV5-5 | NA | CASDLTGSYGYTF | TGTGCCAGCGACCTTACAGGGAGCTATGGCTACACCTTC
TRBJ2-7 | once | TRBV19 | TRBD2 | CASSRGSSYEQYF | TGTGCCAGTAGCCGCGGGAGCTCCTACGAGCAGTACTTC
TRBJ2-7 | once | TRBV27 | NA | CASSTAPSYEQYF | TGTGCCAGCTCGACAGCCCCTAGCTACGAGCAGTACTTC
TRBJ1-2 | NA | TRBV6-1 | NA | CASRASYGYTF | TGTGCCAGCAGGGCAAGCTATGGCTACACCTTC
TRBJ2-4 | medium-sized | TRBV6-5 | NA | CASSYFWGEGAKNIQYF | TGTGCCAGCAGTTACTTCTGGGGCGAGGGGGCCAAAAACATTCAGTACTTC
TRBJ2-2 | NA | TRBV20-1 | TRBD2 | CSASVRENNTGELFF | TGCAGTGCTAGTGTGCGGGAGAATAACACCGGGGAGCTGTTTTTT
TRBJ2-5 | NA | TRBV21-1 | NA | CASRTWYRGETQYF | TGTGCCAGCAGAACGTGGTACCGGGGAGAGACCCAGTACTTC
TRBJ2-7 | NA | TRBV29-1 | TRBD2 | CSVAISGNSNEQYF | TGCAGCGTTGCGATTAGCGGGAACTCGAACGAGCAGTACTTC
TRBJ2-1 | NA | TRBV24-1 | TRBD2 | CATSPGTSGNEQFF | TGTGCCACCAGTCCCGGGACTAGCGGCAATGAGCAGTTCTTC
TRBJ2-1 | medium-sized | TRBV12-3/TRBV12-4 | NA | CASSPTSTEQFF | TGTGCCAGCAGCCCCACTAGCACTGAGCAGTTCTTC
TRBJ1-6 | few | TRBV7-9 | NA | CASGDSPLHF | TGTGCCAGCGGGGATTCACCCCTCCACTTT
TRBJ1-2 | NA | TRBV6-5 | TRBD1 | CASSLLQGAGYGYTF | TGTGCCAGCAGTTTACTACAGGGGGCGGGCTATGGCTACACCTTC
TRBJ1-2 | NA | TRBV6-1 | NA | CASSEGSWNGYTF | TGTGCCAGCAGTGAAGGCTCCTGGAATGGCTACACCTTC
TRBJ1-1 | NA | TRBV19 | TRBD1 | CASSRQGAADTEAFF | TGTGCCAGTAGTAGACAGGGGGCTGCGGACACTGAAGCTTTCTTT
TRBJ2-2 | few | TRBV19 | NA | CASRRTRPDTGELFF | TGTGCCAGTAGGAGAACACGCCCGGACACCGGGGAGCTGTTTTTT
TRBJ2-3 | few | TRBV6-1 | TRBD1 | CASSERQGGTDTQYF | TGTGCCAGCAGTGAACGACAGGGAGGCACAGATACGCAGTATTTT
TRBJ2-3 | NA | TRBV19 | TRBD2 | CASSIYDSGGWGDTQYF | TGTGCCAGTAGTATCTACGATAGCGGGGGGTGGGGAGATACGCAGTATTTT
TRBJ1-2 | NA | TRBV6-2/TRBV6-3 | NA | CASRSAGESGYTF | TGTGCCAGCAGATCGGCTGGGGAATCTGGCTACACCTTC
TRBJ1-3 | NA | TRBV7-8 | NA | CASSLASSGNTIYF | TGTGCCAGCAGCTTGGCCTCCTCTGGAAACACCATATATTTT
TRBJ1-2 | NA | TRBV2 | TRBD1 | CASKSGRGQGYTF | TGTGCCAGCAAAAGCGGCAGGGGGCAGGGCTACACCTTC
TRBJ1-1 | NA | TRBV7-2 | NA | CASSLSGQWGEAFF | TGTGCCAGCAGCTTATCTGGCCAGTGGGGTGAAGCTTTCTTT
TRBJ1-2 | NA | TRBV7-2 | TRBD1 | CASSSRQGGAYGYTF | TGTGCCAGCAGCTCTAGACAGGGTGGGGCCTATGGCTACACCTTC
TRBJ1-4 | NA | TRBV2 | TRBD1 | CASMEGARSNEKLFF | TGTGCCAGCATGGAGGGGGCGCGGTCTAATGAAAAACTGTTTTTT
TRBJ2-1 | NA | TRBV6-1 | NA | CASSEWDGGALGVTNEQFF | TGTGCCAGCAGTGAATGGGACGGAGGGGCCTTGGGGGTTACAAATGAGCAGTTCTTC
TRBJ1-5 | NA | TRBV6-1 | NA | CASSERLGLQPQHF | TGTGCCAGCAGTGAAAGATTGGGTTTGCAGCCCCAGCATTTT